The source of this T cell receptor beta chain is a study of T cell responses to AZD1222 COVID-19 vaccine. Notes on the study in general: Among the donors, most were white British and more were female, and clonal diversity was possibly underestimated. The breadth and depth of Spike-specific TCRs increased once two AZD1222 doses had been given.

Here immunoSEQ multiplex PCR was the method, and the copy in TCRdb shows in-frame clones only, minus some. Of about 120,000 clones listed, roughly 90% are singletons. The V end was cut by 0 bases, the J end by 0 bases, with 16 bases between. Per germline, CDR1 MNHEY and CDR2 SMNVEV (reference sequence). This CDR3 has 18 amino acids. About this clone itself: The antigen is undetermined.

Material: peripheral blood, obtained on day 0 of AZD1222 vaccination. The V and J genes are TRBV27 and TRBJ2-3; TRBD1 is a possible D gene (6 bases). This TCR came from an adult in good health. In DNA, the CDR3 is TGTGCCAGCAGTTTATCACCCGGACAGTTCTCAAGCACAGATACGCAGTATTTT. It is translated as CASSLSPGQFSSTDTQYF.